This TCR beta chain was profiled in a study of T cell repertoires in cytomegalovirus infection. Whole-study context: Used in the study were CMV epitopes, some recently identified and HLA-C-restricted, others well-studied and HLA-B-restricted. Matching HLA type and CMV infection were both indicated by public TCR beta signatures. The study, taken as a whole, reports: Using cumulative public TCR beta family frequency, the authors identified those who carried CMV together with the relevant HLA.

The CDR3 is 16 residues long. V lost 5 bases, J lost 4 bases, and 10 bases stayed unmatched. Germline-derived CDR1 and CDR2 are SGHVS and FQNEAQ. TCRdb redid the calling of the reads with MiXCR, one entry per CDR3 protein. The table has fewer than 650,000 distinct CDR3 sequences, about 40% seen once. On this clonotype: Its antigen remains unknown.

The TCR originated in a human donor in good health (CMV status not recorded). Some clones in this sample may be carry-over from other donors' samples. The specimen comprised cultured PBMCs, sampled from culture after CMV antigen stimulation. The chain couples TRBV7-8 to TRBJ2-2, with 7 bases matching TRBD2. DNA for the CDR3: TGTGCCAGCAGCCCCCTTGGGGGGGATTCCACCGGGGAGCTGTTTTTT. As protein: CASSPLGGDSTGELFF.